Following are 10 T cell receptor beta chains from one sample sequenced in a study of blood T cell repertoires in COVID-19. Sequencing used immunoSEQ multiplex PCR; TCRdb keeps in-frame clones, though not all of them. In the table there are approximately 49,000 clones, 81% of which are singletons. Specimen: peripheral blood. Receptors were obtained from a woman over 75 with COVID-19, enrolled during active disease.

The chain links TRBV29-1 to TRBJ2-3, with TRBD1 as a possible D gene (5 bases). V was clipped by 4 bases and J by 0 bases, with 14 bases between them. The CDR3 contains 15 residues. Germline V gene data show CDR1 as SQVTM and CDR2 as ANQGSEA. CDR3 DNA sequence: TGCAGCGTTGTGAAGGGGCCAGTTAGCACAGATACGCAGTATTTT. Protein sequence: CSVVKGPVSTDTQYF.

The rearrangement joins TRBV2 to TRBJ1-3; 7 nucleotides line up with TRBD1. The CDR3 is 12 residues long. Germline loops: CDR1 SNHLY, CDR2 FYNNEI. The junction had 3 bases not matched to a gene; V was cut back by 7 bases and J by 6 bases. Here the CDR3 reads CASKEGANTIYF. CDR3 DNA sequence: TGTGCCAGCAAGGAGGGGGCAAACACCATATATTTT.

The CDR3 DNA sequence: TGTGCCAGTAGTATGGACAGGGGAACTGAAGCTTTCTTT. It codes for CASSMDRGTEAFF. The chain has TRBV19 and TRBJ1-1; 9 bases align to TRBD1. The CDR3 spans 13 residues. Looked up from germline, CDR1 is LNHDA and CDR2 is SQIVND (reference sequence). The trim removed 3 bases at V and 5 bases at J, leaving 1 base unmatched.

This sequence joins TRBV7-6 and TRBJ2-7; 9 bases are a match to TRBD1. Per germline, CDR1 SGHVS and CDR2 FNYEAQ. The CDR3 has 20 residues. Trimming at V came to 2 bases and at J to 6 bases, leaving 23 bases not matched to a gene. The CDR3 sequence: CASSLPAGQGQGFGGSEQYF. The CDR3 DNA reads TGTGCCAGCAGCTTACCCGCGGGACAGGGCCAGGGTTTTGGGGGTTCCGAGCAGTACTTC. The full variable domain, completed using reference TRBV7-6 and TRBJ2-7, is GAGVSQSPRYKVTKRGQDVALRCDPISGHVSLYWYRQALGQGPEFLTYFNYEAQQDKSGLPNDRFSAERPEGSISTLTIQRTEQRDSAMYRCASSLPAGQGQGFGGSEQYFGPGTRLTVT.

The CDR3 nucleotides are TGTGCCTGGACCGGGACAGGTTCACCCCTCCACTTT. Protein sequence: CAWTGTGSPLHF. This chain links TRBV30 with TRBJ1-6; 8 bases are a match to TRBD1. The CDR3 covers 12 residues. The V gene's germline CDR1 is GTSNPN and CDR2 SVGIG (reference sequence). The trim removed 4 bases at V and 9 bases at J, leaving 2 bases unmatched.

This clone was seen only once. The J gene is TRBJ1-5, the V gene TRBV14; a weak D match, TRBD1 (6 bases). The CDR3 runs 13 residues. V was pared by 3 bases and J by 6 bases, with 9 bases between. Germline assignment: CDR1 SGHDN and CDR2 FVKESK. The CDR3 coding sequence is TGTGCCAGCAGCCACGACAGGTCTCAGCCCCAGCATTTT. Protein product: CASSHDRSQPQHF.

The chain couples TRBV5-1 to TRBJ1-1; possible D gene TRBD1, 6 bases. Trimming took off 4 bases at V and 1 base at J, with 11 bases between the two ends. Germline assignment: CDR1 SGHRS and CDR2 YFSETQ. The CDR3 totals 14 residues. The CDR3 protein is CASSMDRSNTEAFF. In DNA, the CDR3 is TGCGCCAGCAGCATGGACAGATCGAACACTGAAGCTTTCTTT.

This chain uses TRBV7-2 with TRBJ2-1; 11 nucleotides align to TRBD2. The CDR3 is 16 residues long. Germline CDR1 is SGHTA and CDR2 is FQGNSA. V trimming: 1 base; J trimming: 6 bases; junction bases outside the gene matches: 5. CDR3: CASSLVPSGRFNEQFF. CDR3 nucleotide sequence: TGTGCCAGCAGCTTAGTCCCTAGCGGGAGGTTCAATGAGCAGTTCTTC.

The chain employs TRBV19 and TRBJ2-3; D unclear. This CDR3 has 16 amino acids. Germline V gene lookup returns CDR1 LNHDA and CDR2 SQIVND (reference sequence). Trimming removed 3 bases at V and 2 bases at J, with 15 bases between. CDR3 DNA sequence: TGTGCCAGTAGTATCGGAGTCGTTGAGGACACAGATACGCAGTATTTT. Translating it yields CASSIGVVEDTDTQYF.

This rearrangement joins TRBV6-5 to TRBJ2-3; D is ambiguous. V was shortened by 6 bases and J by 3 bases, with 13 bases between the two germline ends. The germline V gene has CDR1 MNHEY and CDR2 SVGAGI. The CDR3 length is 14 residues. CDR3 coding DNA: TGTGCCAGCAGGGCTTTTCTGGTGACAGATACGCAGTATTTT. It specifies CASRAFLVTDTQYF.